A selection of T cell receptor beta chains follows, all from one sample in a study of blood T cell repertoires in COVID-19. Some clones are missing from TCRdb's copy, which holds only in-frame ones; the method was immunoSEQ multiplex PCR. The sample carries about 73,000 clones, about four fifths recorded once. Sequencing input: peripheral blood. The origin of the receptors is a woman between 65 and 79 years old with acute or convalescent COVID-19. Both conserved end residues are part of each CDR3. The order of the fields is CDR3 DNA, CDR3 protein, V gene, D gene, J gene. The D gene is left open where the match is weak.

TGTGCTAGTGGTCCCGGGACTAGCGTAGTTGGGACCCAGTACTTC | CASGPGTSVVGTQYF | TRBV12-5 | TRBD2 | TRBJ2-5
TGCGCCAGCAGCGACCGGGACAGGGTGACCAAAAACATTCAGTACTTC | CASSDRDRVTKNIQYF | TRBV5-1 | TRBD1 | TRBJ2-4
TGTGCCAGCAGTACAGGGAAAACCTACGAGCAGTACTTC | CASSTGKTYEQYF | TRBV28 | NA | TRBJ2-7
TGTGCCAGCAGCCCCCGGACTAGAGGCACAGATACGCAGTATTTT | CASSPRTRGTDTQYF | TRBV7-8 | TRBD2 | TRBJ2-3
TGTGCCAGCAGCTCACTGGAAAAACTGTTTTTT | CASSSLEKLFF | TRBV11-2 | NA | TRBJ1-4
TGTGCCAGCAGTGCTAACGGCTACAATGAGCAGTTCTTC | CASSANGYNEQFF | TRBV6-4 | NA | TRBJ2-1
TGTGCCAGCAGCTTAGAGACTTTGGCGAGGAGCGCCAAAAACATTCAGTACTTC | CASSLETLARSAKNIQYF | TRBV11-2 | NA | TRBJ2-4
TGTGCCAGCACAGGGACAGGGCTTGTTTCACCCCTCCACTTT | CASTGTGLVSPLHF | TRBV2 | TRBD1 | TRBJ1-6
TGTGCCAGCAGCCCAACCGGGGGGAGATCCTACGAGCAGTACTTC | CASSPTGGRSYEQYF | TRBV11-2 | TRBD2 | TRBJ2-7
TGTGCCAGCAGCTTAAACAGCGGTTCCTACAATGAGCAGTTCTTC | CASSLNSGSYNEQFF | TRBV7-3 | NA | TRBJ2-1
TGTGCCAGCAGCTCGGGGTCGGCAACTAATGAAAAACTGTTTTTT | CASSSGSATNEKLFF | TRBV28 | NA | TRBJ1-4
TGTGCCAGCAGTTCTGACAGGGGGCGACAACAGACCCAGTACTTC | CASSSDRGRQQTQYF | TRBV27 | TRBD1 | TRBJ2-5
TGTGCCAGCAGCTTAGGGCGAAGGCGGAATGAGCAGTTCTTC | CASSLGRRRNEQFF | TRBV7-2 | NA | TRBJ2-1
TGTGCCAGCAGAGTGGCCCAGATAAACTATGGCTACACCTTC | CASRVAQINYGYTF | TRBV28 | NA | TRBJ1-2
TGTGCCAGCAGCTTTCGGGGGGGCGGCGGGAACACTGAAGCTTTCTTT | CASSFRGGGGNTEAFF | TRBV7-8 | NA | TRBJ1-1